The rows below give T cell receptor beta chains drawn from one sample of a study of T cell responses to AZD1222 COVID-19 vaccine. Some clones are missing from TCRdb's copy, which holds only in-frame ones; the method was immunoSEQ multiplex PCR. The sample has about 110,000 clones; nearly 90% are singletons. This specimen consisted of peripheral blood, obtained on day 0 of AZD1222 vaccination. These receptor sequences come from an adult in good health. CDR3s include the opening cysteine and the closing phenylalanine or tryptophan. A D gene is named only where the DNA matches it firmly. The size of a clone is reported for some rows only, either as once, few or many, or as a class for expanded clones.

TRBJ1-2 | . | TRBV4-2 | . | CASSPGRAPVQYTF | TGTGCCAGCAGCCCGGGTCGCGCCCCCGTTCAATACACCTTC
TRBJ1-1 | TRBD1 | TRBV19 | . | CASSSRLDRGGTEAFF | TGTGCCAGTAGTTCCCGCCTGGACAGGGGAGGAACTGAAGCTTTCTTT
TRBJ2-7 | . | TRBV2 | . | CASTLVLSYEQYF | TGTGCCAGCACCCTCGTCCTCTCCTACGAGCAGTACTTC
TRBJ1-4 | . | TRBV6-1 | . | CASSEAYSGYGLFF | TGTGCCAGCAGTGAAGCATATTCGGGATATGGACTGTTTTTT
TRBJ1-2 | . | TRBV19 | few | CASNYGDYGYTF | TGTGCCAGTAACTACGGCGACTATGGCTACACCTTC
TRBJ1-4 | TRBD1 | TRBV25-1 | . | CASSESSGTGFEKLFF | TGTGCCAGCAGTGAATCATCCGGGACAGGGTTTGAAAAACTGTTTTTT
TRBJ2-3 | TRBD2 | TRBV6-5 | . | CASSRGGEGTDTQYF | TGTGCCAGCAGCCGCGGGGGGGAAGGGACAGATACGCAGTATTTT
TRBJ2-6 | . | TRBV6-2/TRBV6-3 | . | CASSLWGLGANVLTF | TGTGCCAGCAGCCTGTGGGGCCTGGGGGCCAACGTCCTGACTTTC
TRBJ2-1 | TRBD1 | TRBV7-2 | . | CASAWGTGGQGEQFF | TGTGCCAGCGCCTGGGGGACAGGGGGCCAAGGTGAGCAGTTCTTC
TRBJ1-6 | TRBD1 | TRBV30 | . | CACHWTGSSPLHF | TGTGCCTGCCATTGGACAGGGAGTTCACCCCTCCACTTT
TRBJ2-7 | . | TRBV7-8 | . | CASSPQRQYEQYF | TGTGCCAGCAGCCCTCAAAGGCAGTACGAGCAGTACTTC
TRBJ1-6 | TRBD1 | TRBV3-1/TRBV3-2 | . | CASRPDRGYNSPLHF | TGTGCCAGCAGACCAGACAGGGGCTATAATTCACCCCTCCACTTT
TRBJ2-2 | TRBD2 | TRBV27 | medium-sized | CAQWAGVRTGELFF | TGTGCACAATGGGCGGGAGTACGCACCGGGGAGCTGTTTTTT
TRBJ1-3 | . | TRBV6-6 | . | CASSSSGVRGNTIYF | TGTGCCAGCAGTTCCTCAGGGGTCAGGGGAAACACCATATATTTT
TRBJ1-2 | TRBD1 | TRBV20-1 | . | CSASKGTVLVSGYTF | TGCAGTGCCAGTAAAGGGACAGTTTTGGTATCTGGCTACACCTTC
TRBJ1-6 | . | TRBV28 | . | CASSLLSSPLHF | TGTGCCAGCAGTTTATTGAGTTCACCCCTCCACTTT
TRBJ1-6 | . | TRBV19 | . | CASMAGSYNSPLHF | TGTGCCAGTATGGCAGGCTCCTATAATTCACCCCTCCACTTT
TRBJ2-2 | TRBD1 | TRBV11-2 | . | CASSRQGAPVEDTGELFF | TGTGCCAGCAGCCGACAGGGGGCGCCCGTGGAGGACACCGGGGAGCTGTTTTTT
TRBJ2-2 | . | TRBV4-1 | . | CASSQAPGNTGELFF | TGCGCCAGCAGCCAAGCTCCCGGAAACACCGGGGAGCTGTTTTTT
TRBJ2-1 | . | TRBV7-7 | . | CASSLEAGLTYNEQFF | TGTGCTAGCAGCTTGGAAGCGGGTCTAACCTACAATGAGCAGTTCTTC
TRBJ1-5 | . | TRBV28 | . | CASIPTDGHSNQPQHF | TGTGCCAGCATTCCCACGGACGGACATAGCAATCAGCCCCAGCATTTT
TRBJ1-1 | . | TRBV19 | . | CASRQTGDTEAFF | TGTGCCAGTAGACAAACTGGGGACACTGAAGCTTTCTTT
TRBJ1-4 | . | TRBV2 | . | CASTDTDEKLFF | TGTGCCAGCACAGACACCGATGAAAAACTGTTTTTT
TRBJ1-1 | . | TRBV12-3/TRBV12-4 | . | CASSGYSEAFF | TGTGCCAGCAGCGGGTACTCTGAAGCTTTCTTT
TRBJ2-5 | . | TRBV14 | . | CASSQAGLETQYF | TGTGCCAGCAGCCAAGCTGGGTTGGAGACCCAGTACTTC
TRBJ1-5 | . | TRBV24-1 | . | CATSDSYDQPQHF | TGTGCCACCAGTGATTCCTATGATCAGCCCCAGCATTTT